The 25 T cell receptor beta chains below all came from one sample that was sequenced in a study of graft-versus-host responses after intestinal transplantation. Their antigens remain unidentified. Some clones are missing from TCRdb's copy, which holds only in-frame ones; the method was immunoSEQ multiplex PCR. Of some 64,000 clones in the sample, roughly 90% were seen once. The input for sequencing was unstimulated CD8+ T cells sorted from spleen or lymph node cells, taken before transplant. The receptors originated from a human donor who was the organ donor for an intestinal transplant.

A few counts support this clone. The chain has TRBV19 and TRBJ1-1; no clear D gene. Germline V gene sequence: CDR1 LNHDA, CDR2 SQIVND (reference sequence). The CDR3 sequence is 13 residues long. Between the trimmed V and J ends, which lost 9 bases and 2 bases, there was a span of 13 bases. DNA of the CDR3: TGTGCCAGCTCCTTGCAAAGCAACACTGAAGCTTTCTTT. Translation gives CASSLQSNTEAFF.

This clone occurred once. In DNA, the CDR3 is TGTGCCAGCAGTGAAGTTATAGCGGGAGGAGAGACCCAGTACTTC. Amino acids: CASSEVIAGGETQYF. V usage is TRBV2 and J usage is TRBJ2-5, with 10 bases lining up with TRBD2. V dropped 1 base and J dropped 4; count of bases not matched to a gene: 3. This CDR3 region has 15 residues. Germline V CDR1 and CDR2: SNHLY, FYNNEI.

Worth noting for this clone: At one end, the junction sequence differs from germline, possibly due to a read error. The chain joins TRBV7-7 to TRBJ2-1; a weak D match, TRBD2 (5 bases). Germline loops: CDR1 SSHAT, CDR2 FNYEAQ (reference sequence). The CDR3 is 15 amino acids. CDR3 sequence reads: CASSLGAASKNEQFF. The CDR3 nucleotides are TGTGCTAGCAGCTTAGGAGCGGCCTCCAAAAATGAGCAGTTCTTC.

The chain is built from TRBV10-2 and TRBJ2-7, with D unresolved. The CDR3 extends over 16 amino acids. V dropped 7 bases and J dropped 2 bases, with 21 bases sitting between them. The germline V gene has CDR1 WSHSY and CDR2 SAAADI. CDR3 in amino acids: CASNTWSAAHTYEQYF. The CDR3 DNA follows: TGCGCCAGCAACACCTGGAGCGCAGCCCACACCTACGAGCAGTACTTC.

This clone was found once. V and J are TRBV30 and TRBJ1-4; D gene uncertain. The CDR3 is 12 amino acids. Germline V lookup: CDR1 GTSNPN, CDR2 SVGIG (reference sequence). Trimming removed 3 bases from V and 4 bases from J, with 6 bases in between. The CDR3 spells CAWSRGNEKLFF. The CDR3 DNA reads TGTGCCTGGAGCAGAGGTAATGAAAAACTGTTTTTT.

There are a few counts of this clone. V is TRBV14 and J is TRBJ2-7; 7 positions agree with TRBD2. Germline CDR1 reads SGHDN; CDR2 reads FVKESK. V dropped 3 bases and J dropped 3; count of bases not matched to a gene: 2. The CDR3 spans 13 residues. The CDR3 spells CASSQGGSYEQYF. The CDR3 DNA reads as TGTGCCAGCAGCCAGGGCGGGAGCTACGAGCAGTACTTC.

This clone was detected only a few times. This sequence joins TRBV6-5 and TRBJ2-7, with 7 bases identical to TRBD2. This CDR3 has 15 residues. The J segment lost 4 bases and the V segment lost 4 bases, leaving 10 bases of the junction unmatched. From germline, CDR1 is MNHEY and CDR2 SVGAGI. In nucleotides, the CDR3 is TGTGCCAGCAGTTTATTCGGGAGTAGCGGGTACGAGCAGTACTTC. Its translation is CASSLFGSSGYEQYF.

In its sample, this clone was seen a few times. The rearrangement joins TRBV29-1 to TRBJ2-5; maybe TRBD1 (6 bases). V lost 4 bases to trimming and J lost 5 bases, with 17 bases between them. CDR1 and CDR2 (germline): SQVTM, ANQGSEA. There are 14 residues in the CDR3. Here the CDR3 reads CSVVTDSLLETQYF. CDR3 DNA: TGCAGCGTTGTTACGGACAGTTTACTTGAGACCCAGTACTTC.

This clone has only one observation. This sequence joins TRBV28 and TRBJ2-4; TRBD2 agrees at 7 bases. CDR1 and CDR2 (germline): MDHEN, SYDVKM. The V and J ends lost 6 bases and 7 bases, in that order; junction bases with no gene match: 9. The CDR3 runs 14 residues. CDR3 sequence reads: CASSLGGTENIQYF. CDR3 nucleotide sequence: TGTGCCAGCAGCCTGGGGGGGACGGAGAACATTCAGTACTTC.

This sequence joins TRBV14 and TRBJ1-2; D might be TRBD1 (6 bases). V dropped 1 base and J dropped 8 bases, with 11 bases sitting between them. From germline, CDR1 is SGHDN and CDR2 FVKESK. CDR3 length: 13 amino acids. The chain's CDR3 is CASSQAGVGGYTF. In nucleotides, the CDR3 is TGTGCCAGCAGCCAAGCAGGGGTTGGCGGCTACACCTTC.

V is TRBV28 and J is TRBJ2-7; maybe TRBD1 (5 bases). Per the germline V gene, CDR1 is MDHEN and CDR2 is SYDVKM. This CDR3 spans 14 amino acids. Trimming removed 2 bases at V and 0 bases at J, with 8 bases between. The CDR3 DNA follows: TGTGCCAGCAGTTTACCCACAGGCTCCTACGAGCAGTACTTC. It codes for CASSLPTGSYEQYF. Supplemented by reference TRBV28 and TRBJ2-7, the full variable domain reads DVKVTQSSRYLVKRTGEKVFLECVQDMDHENMFWYRQDPGLGLRLIYFSYDVKMKEKGDIPEGYSVSREKKERFSLILESASTNQTSMYLCASSLPTGSYEQYFGPGTRLTVT.

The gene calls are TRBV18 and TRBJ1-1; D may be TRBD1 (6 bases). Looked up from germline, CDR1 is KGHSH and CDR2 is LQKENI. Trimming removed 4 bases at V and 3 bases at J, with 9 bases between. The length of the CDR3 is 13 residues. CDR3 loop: CASSRDTYTEAFF. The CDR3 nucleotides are TGTGCCAGCTCACGGGACACCTACACTGAAGCTTTCTTT.

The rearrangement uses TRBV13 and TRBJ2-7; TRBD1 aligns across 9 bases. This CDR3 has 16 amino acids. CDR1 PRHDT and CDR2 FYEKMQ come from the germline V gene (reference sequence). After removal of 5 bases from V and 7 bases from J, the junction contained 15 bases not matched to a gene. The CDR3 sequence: CASSQGPGQGPVEQYF. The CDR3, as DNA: TGTGCCAGCAGCCAAGGACCGGGACAGGGACCAGTAGAGCAGTACTTC.

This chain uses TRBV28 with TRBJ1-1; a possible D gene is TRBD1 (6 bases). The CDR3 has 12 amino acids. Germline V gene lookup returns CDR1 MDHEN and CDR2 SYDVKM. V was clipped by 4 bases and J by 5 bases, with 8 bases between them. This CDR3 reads CASSWTVTEAFF. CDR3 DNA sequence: TGTGCCAGCAGTTGGACAGTGACTGAAGCTTTCTTT. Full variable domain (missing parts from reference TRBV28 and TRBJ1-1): DVKVTQSSRYLVKRTGEKVFLECVQDMDHENMFWYRQDPGLGLRLIYFSYDVKMKEKGDIPEGYSVSREKKERFSLILESASTNQTSMYLCASSWTVTEAFFGQGTRLTVV.

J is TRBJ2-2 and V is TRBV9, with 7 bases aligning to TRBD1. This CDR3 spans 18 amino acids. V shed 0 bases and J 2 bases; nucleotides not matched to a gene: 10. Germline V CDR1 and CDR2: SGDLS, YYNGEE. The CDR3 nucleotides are TGTGCCAGCAGCGTAGCTGGAAAGGGACAGCTAAACACCGGGGAGCTGTTTTTT. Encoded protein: CASSVAGKGQLNTGELFF.

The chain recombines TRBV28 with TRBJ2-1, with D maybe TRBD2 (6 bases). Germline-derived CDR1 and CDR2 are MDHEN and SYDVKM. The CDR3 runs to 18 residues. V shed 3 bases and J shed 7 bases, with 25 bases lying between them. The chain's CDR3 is CASSLERGSRGLGNEQFF. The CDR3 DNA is TGTGCCAGCAGTTTGGAGAGGGGCTCGCGGGGTTTGGGGAATGAGCAGTTCTTC.

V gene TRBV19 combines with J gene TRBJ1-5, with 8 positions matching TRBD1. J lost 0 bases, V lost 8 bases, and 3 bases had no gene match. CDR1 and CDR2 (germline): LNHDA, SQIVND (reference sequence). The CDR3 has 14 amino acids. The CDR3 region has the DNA TGTGCCAGTTGGGACAGGTATAGCAATCAGCCCCAGCATTTT. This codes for CASWDRYSNQPQHF.

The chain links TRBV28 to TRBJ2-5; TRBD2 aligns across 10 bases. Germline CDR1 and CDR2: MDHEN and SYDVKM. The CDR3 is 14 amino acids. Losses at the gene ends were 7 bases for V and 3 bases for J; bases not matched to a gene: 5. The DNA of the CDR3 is TGTGCCAGCAACCCAGCGGGAGGGGAAGAGACCCAGTACTTC. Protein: CASNPAGGEETQYF.

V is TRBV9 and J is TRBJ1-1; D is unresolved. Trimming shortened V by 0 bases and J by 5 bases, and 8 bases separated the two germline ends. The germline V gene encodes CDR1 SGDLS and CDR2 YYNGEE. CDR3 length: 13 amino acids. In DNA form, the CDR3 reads TGTGCCAGCAGCGTAGGGTCGGGGACTGAAGCTTTCTTT. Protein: CASSVGSGTEAFF.

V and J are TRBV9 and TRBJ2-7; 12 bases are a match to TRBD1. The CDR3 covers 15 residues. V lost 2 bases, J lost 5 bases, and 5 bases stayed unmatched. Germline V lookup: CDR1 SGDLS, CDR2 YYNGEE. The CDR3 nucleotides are TGTGCCAGCAGCGTCCGGGACAGGGGGCCCCACGAGCAGTACTTC. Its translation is CASSVRDRGPHEQYF.

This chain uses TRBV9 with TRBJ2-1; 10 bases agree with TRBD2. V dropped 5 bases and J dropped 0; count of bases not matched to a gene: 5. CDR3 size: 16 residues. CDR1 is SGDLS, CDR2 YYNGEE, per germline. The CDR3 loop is CASSASSGSSYNEQFF. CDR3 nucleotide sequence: TGTGCCAGCAGTGCTTCTAGCGGGAGCTCCTACAATGAGCAGTTCTTC.

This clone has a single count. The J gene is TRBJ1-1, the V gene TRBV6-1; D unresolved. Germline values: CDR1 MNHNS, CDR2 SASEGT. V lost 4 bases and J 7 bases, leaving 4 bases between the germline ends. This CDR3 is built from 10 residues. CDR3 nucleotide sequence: TGTGCCAGCAGTGGGAGTGAAGCTTTCTTT. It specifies CASSGSEAFF.

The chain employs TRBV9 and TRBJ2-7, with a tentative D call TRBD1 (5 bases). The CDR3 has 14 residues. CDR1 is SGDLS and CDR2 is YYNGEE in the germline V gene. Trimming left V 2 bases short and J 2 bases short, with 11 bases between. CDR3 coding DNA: TGTGCCAGCAGCGTTCTGGACAATACCTACGAGCAGTACTTC. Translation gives CASSVLDNTYEQYF.

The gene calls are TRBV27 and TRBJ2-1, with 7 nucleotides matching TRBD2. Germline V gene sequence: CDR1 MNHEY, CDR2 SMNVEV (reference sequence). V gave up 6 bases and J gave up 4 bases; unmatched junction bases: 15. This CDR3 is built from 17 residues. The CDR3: CASSSLGTNPLYNEQFF. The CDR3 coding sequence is TGTGCCAGCAGCTCTCTCGGGACTAACCCTCTATACAATGAGCAGTTCTTC.

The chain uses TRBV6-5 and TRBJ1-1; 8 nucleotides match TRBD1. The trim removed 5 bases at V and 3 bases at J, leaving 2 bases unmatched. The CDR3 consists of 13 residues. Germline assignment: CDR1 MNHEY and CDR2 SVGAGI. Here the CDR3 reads CASSRGQDTEAFF. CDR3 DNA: TGTGCCAGCAGTCGGGGACAGGACACTGAAGCTTTCTTT.